The T cell receptor beta chain described here comes from a study of T cells expressing NK-cell markers. Reprocessing the 5' RACE reads, TCRdb reports a single entry for every CDR3 protein and omits DNA. The sample totals about 550,000 distinct CDR3 sequences; its top ten clones hold about 3.6%. The CDR3 runs to 15 residues. Per germline, CDR1 SGHTA and CDR2 FQGNSA. The sequencing input was blood T cells: a sorted CD56 or NKG2C T cell subset, CD4+ or CD8+ T cells, or bulk PBMC T cells (not recorded which). The rearrangement links TRBV7-2 to TRBJ2-3; lacking DNA, the TRBD2 call made by TCRdb goes unchecked. This clonotype originated in a man in his late teens or twenties in good health. The CDR3 sequence is CASSWDYWNTDTQYF.